Listed below are T cell receptor beta chains from one sample, sequenced in a study of response to subunit inactivated influenza vaccine. TCRdb independently ran MiXCR on the RT-PCR reads; one entry per CDR3 protein. This sample yields about 570,000 distinct CDR3 sequences, of which roughly 10% are seen a single time; 9.5% to 12% belongs to the top ten. The sample was also linked to a second study, of T cells expressing NK-cell markers.

The source was PBMCs from blood, collected on the day of vaccination. The receptors here all came from a man between 45 and 60 years old who received an inactivated influenza vaccine. CDR3s leave out the opening cysteine and the closing phenylalanine or tryptophan. Each record gives: V gene, CDR3 protein.

TRBV27	ASSQWGEETQY
TRBV11-2	ASSLYQGSYEQY
TRBV18	ATARQAISYEQY
TRBV19	ASRGQGTQPQH
TRBV4-1	ASSQGGQGAYEQY
TRBV4-1	ASSQPGGTSSYNEQF
TRBV29-1	TFRGRAWNEQF
TRBV5-1	ASSFGQGDYNEQF
TRBV6-5	ASGETYNEQF
TRBV7-2	ASSPPQIRSTEAF
TRBV24-1	ATSDFAGGPDTQY
TRBV3-1	ASSTLAGGSGEQF
TRBV6-1	ASSEALRGARGYT
TRBV7-2	ASSPRQGETQY
TRBV20-1	SAARGQGNYGYT
TRBV5-1	ASSFPLADFYNEQF
TRBV5-1	ASSGGTDSNYGYT
TRBV6-2/TRBV6-3	ASSTGAWRGRTEAF
TRBV24-1	ATRAFTGELF
TRBV3-1	ASSFALASYEQY
TRBV7-9	ASSLGPVEQF
TRBV21-1	ASRVPECWGDEQF